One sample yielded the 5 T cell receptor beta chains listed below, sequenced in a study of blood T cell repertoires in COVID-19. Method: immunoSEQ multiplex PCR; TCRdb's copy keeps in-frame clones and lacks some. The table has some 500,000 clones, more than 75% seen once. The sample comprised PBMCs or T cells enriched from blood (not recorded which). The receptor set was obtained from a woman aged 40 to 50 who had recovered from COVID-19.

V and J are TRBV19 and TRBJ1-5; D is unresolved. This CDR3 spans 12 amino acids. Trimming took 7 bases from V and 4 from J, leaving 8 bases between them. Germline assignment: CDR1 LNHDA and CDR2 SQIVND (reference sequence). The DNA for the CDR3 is TGTGCCAGTAACTACCTGAATCAGCCCCAGCATTTT. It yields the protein CASNYLNQPQHF.

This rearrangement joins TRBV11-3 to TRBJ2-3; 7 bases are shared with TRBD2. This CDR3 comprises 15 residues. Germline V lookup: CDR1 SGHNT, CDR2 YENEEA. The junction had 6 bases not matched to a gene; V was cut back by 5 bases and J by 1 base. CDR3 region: CASSKSGMGTDTQYF. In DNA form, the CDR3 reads TGTGCCAGCAGCAAAAGCGGGATGGGCACAGATACGCAGTATTTT.

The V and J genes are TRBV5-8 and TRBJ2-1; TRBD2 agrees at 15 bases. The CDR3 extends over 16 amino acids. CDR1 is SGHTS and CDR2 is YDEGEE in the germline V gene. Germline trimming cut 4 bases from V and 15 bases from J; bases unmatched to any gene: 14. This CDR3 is CASSPRPGLAGGPGFF. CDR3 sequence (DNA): TGTGCCAGCAGCCCCCGTCCCGGACTAGCGGGAGGGCCGGGGTTCTTC.

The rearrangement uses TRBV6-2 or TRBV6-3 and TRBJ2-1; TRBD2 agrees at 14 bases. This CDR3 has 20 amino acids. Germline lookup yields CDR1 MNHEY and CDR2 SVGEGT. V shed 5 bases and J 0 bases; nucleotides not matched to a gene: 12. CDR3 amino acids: CASSPYPGLAGVHSYNEQFF. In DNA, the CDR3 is TGTGCCAGCAGTCCCTATCCGGGACTAGCGGGAGTTCACTCCTACAATGAGCAGTTCTTC.

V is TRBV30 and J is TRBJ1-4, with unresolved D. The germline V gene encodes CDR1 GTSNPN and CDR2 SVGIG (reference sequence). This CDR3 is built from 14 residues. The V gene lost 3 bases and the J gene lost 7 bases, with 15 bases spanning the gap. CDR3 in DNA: TGTGCCTGGAGCGAAGGGAAGCGGGGTGAAAAACTGTTTTTT. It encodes CAWSEGKRGEKLFF.